This T cell receptor beta chain was retrieved from a study of cytomegalovirus exposure and HLA in healthy donors. Germline CDR1 reads GTSNPN; CDR2 reads SVGIG (reference sequence). Trimming left V 3 bases short and J 0 bases short, with 15 bases between. The CDR3 spans 16 residues. Researchers ran the PCR with 60 Vbeta and 13 Jbeta primers. Libraries were prepared by immunoSEQ multiplex PCR; TCRdb keeps only in-frame clonotypes and omits some of them. The repertoire includes some 200,000 clones, 83% of them detected once, and 1.1% to 1.5% sits in the top ten. The specimen was PBMCs. The TCR originated in a girl aged 10 to 17 in good health and CMV-seronegative. This rearrangement joins TRBV30 to TRBJ2-1, with D possibly TRBD2 on 5 matching bases. The CDR3 nucleotides are TGTGCCTGGAGATCAACGGGCCGGGACTCCTACAATGAGCAGTTCTTC. It translates to CAWRSTGRDSYNEQFF.